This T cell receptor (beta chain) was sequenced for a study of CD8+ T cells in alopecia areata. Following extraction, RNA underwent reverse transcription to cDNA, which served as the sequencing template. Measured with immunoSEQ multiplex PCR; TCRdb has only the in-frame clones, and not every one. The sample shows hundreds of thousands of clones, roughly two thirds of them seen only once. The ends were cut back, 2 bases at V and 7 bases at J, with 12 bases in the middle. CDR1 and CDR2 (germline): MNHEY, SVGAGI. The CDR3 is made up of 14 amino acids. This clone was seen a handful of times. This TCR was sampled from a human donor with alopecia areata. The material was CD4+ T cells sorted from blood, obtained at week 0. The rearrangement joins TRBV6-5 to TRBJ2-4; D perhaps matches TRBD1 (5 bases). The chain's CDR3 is CASSYGHDANIQYF. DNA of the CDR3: TGTGCCAGCAGTTACGGACACGACGCGAACATTCAGTACTTC.